This T cell receptor (beta chain) was captured by sequencing in a study of blood T cell repertoires in COVID-19. Overall study context: Whether acute or convalescent, the COVID-19 samples came from the United States, Italy and Spain.

The data were produced by immunoSEQ multiplex PCR, yet TCRdb's version contains in-frame clones alone and is incomplete. In the table there are a few hundred thousand clones, 70% to 90% of which are singletons. Germline V gene data show CDR1 as KGHSH and CDR2 as LQKENI. Trimming stripped 2 bases from V and 2 bases from J, with 12 bases between. The CDR3 totals 15 residues. The chain uses TRBV18 and TRBJ1-2; the D is unclear. The source of this sequence is a middle-aged man with acute or convalescent COVID-19. Sequencing input: peripheral blood. The CDR3 loop reads CASSPSAVANYGYTF. The CDR3 DNA reads as TGTGCCAGCTCACCAAGTGCAGTAGCCAACTATGGCTACACCTTC.